This entry concerns a single TCR beta chain. Here immunoSEQ multiplex PCR was the method, and the copy in TCRdb shows in-frame clones only, minus some. The sample records 90,000 to 100,000 clones, about 79% being singletons. The data are from a study of control samples from healthy donors and cancer patients. This CDR3 is built from 15 residues. Trimming pared 0 bases from V and 0 bases from J, leaving 10 bases between. The V gene's germline CDR1 is SGHNT and CDR2 YYREEE (reference sequence). The chain uses TRBV5-4 and TRBJ2-7; tentatively, D is TRBD2 (6 bases). The material sequenced was blood. The TCR originated in a woman aged 25-40 years in good health. The CDR3 DNA reads as TGTGCCAGCAGCTTGGGGCGGGGAGTCTCCTACGAGCAGTACTTC. This sequence encodes CASSLGRGVSYEQYF. Full variable domain (remainder filled in from reference TRBV5-4 and TRBJ2-7): ETGVTQSPTHLIKTRGQQVTLRCSSQSGHNTVSWYQQALGQGPQFIFQYYREEENGRGNFPPRFSGLQFPNYSSELNVNALELDDSALYLCASSLGRGVSYEQYFGPGTRLTVT.